One sample yielded the 20 T cell receptor beta chains listed below, sequenced in a study of a mutant IDH1 vaccine in newly diagnosed glioma. Data came from immunoSEQ multiplex PCR; TCRdb stores just in-frame clones and leaves some out. Of 77,000 or so clones in the sample, 80% to 90% are singletons; the top ten hold around 5.3%. The antigens of these receptors remain unknown. Time point described: week 47, end of study. Every vaccine dose comprised 300 ug of mutant IDH1 20-mer peptide plus topical imiquimod. The sequenced sample was PBMCs, obtained from a glioma patient whose treatment included an IDH1 peptide vaccine. The receptors stem from a man aged 35 to 55 with glioma.

This rearrangement joins TRBV19 to TRBJ1-4, with 9 bases identical to TRBD1. CDR1 is LNHDA, CDR2 SQIVND, per germline (reference sequence). The CDR3 is 12 residues long. Trimming cost V 11 bases and J 8 bases; bases outside gene matches: 6. DNA for the CDR3: TGTGCCTCGGGGACAGGGTGGGAAAAACTGTTTTTT. It yields the protein CASGTGWEKLFF.

This chain joins TRBV9 and TRBJ2-2; possibly TRBD2 for D (6 bases). Germline CDR1 reads SGDLS; CDR2 reads YYNGEE. The CDR3 has 15 residues. Trimming cost V 4 bases and J 7 bases, with 17 bases left between them. The CDR3 is CASSPRDSQGGELFF. The CDR3 DNA is TGTGCCAGCAGCCCCCGGGACTCCCAGGGCGGGGAGCTGTTTTTT.

The chain is built from TRBV11-2 and TRBJ2-7; maybe TRBD1 (6 bases). The CDR3 loop spans 14 amino acids. Germline V lookup: CDR1 SGHAT, CDR2 FQNNGV. The ends were cut back, 5 bases at V and 0 bases at J, with 11 bases in the middle. The CDR3 sequence is CASSNTGNSYEQYF. The CDR3 DNA sequence: TGTGCCAGCAGCAATACAGGGAACTCCTACGAGCAGTACTTC.

J is TRBJ1-1 and V is TRBV7-2; D possibly corresponds to TRBD1 (6 bases). Germline-derived CDR1 and CDR2 are SGHTA and FQGNSA. Trimming took 1 base from V and 6 from J, leaving 18 bases between them. The CDR3 covers 16 residues. In DNA form, the CDR3 reads TGTGCCAGCAGCTTAGATCCAGGGGTCTATAGCTCTGAAGCTTTCTTT. It codes for CASSLDPGVYSSEAFF.

This clone is a singleton in its sample. This chain links TRBV5-5 with TRBJ2-7; 7 nucleotides line up with TRBD1. The V and J ends lost 0 bases and 7 bases, in that order; junction bases with no gene match: 7. CDR1 and CDR2 (germline): SGHKS, YYEKEE (reference sequence). This CDR3 comprises 14 residues. CDR3: CASSLDGRGSEQYF. DNA of the CDR3: TGTGCCAGCAGCTTGGATGGCAGGGGGAGTGAGCAGTACTTC.

The rearrangement links TRBV7-6 to TRBJ1-3; weak D call: TRBD1 (6 bases). The CDR3 consists of 13 residues. Germline V gene data show CDR1 as SGHVS and CDR2 as FNYEAQ. Trimming removed 6 bases from V and 4 bases from J, with 10 bases in between. The CDR3 reads CASSLGQGNTIYF. The CDR3 nucleotides are TGTGCCAGCAGTCTAGGACAGGGAAACACCATATATTTT.

The chain uses TRBV6-6 and TRBJ2-7; D gene unclear. The CDR3 loop spans 12 amino acids. The ends were cut back, 6 bases at V and 6 bases at J, with 12 bases in the middle. The germline V gene encodes CDR1 MNHNY and CDR2 SVGAGI (reference sequence). The CDR3: CASSSIRLEQYF. DNA of the CDR3: TGTGCCAGCAGCTCCATACGTCTCGAGCAGTACTTC.

The chain recombines TRBV6-4 with TRBJ2-3; possible D gene TRBD1, 5 bases. Germline CDR1 MRHNA, CDR2 SNTAGT. V dropped 10 bases and J dropped 0 bases, with 14 bases sitting between them. The CDR3 is 14 residues long. The CDR3 DNA reads as TGTGCCACCTCACCCAGGGCGAGCACAGATACGCAGTATTTT. Amino acid sequence: CATSPRASTDTQYF.

The chain combines TRBV30 with TRBJ2-2, with 13 bases fitting TRBD2. Trimming cost V 0 bases and J 2 bases; bases outside gene matches: 12. The germline V gene has CDR1 GTSNPN and CDR2 SVGIG (reference sequence). This CDR3 has 20 residues. Here the CDR3 reads CAWSVLRTSGSAVNTGELFF. Written as DNA, the CDR3 is TGTGCCTGGAGTGTACTGAGGACTAGCGGGAGCGCGGTTAACACCGGGGAGCTGTTTTTT.

This clone was observed a single time. This chain joins TRBV7-2 and TRBJ1-5, with 8 nucleotides matching TRBD1. The V gene's germline CDR1 is SGHTA and CDR2 FQGNSA. V trimming: 5 bases; J trimming: 4 bases; junction bases outside the gene matches: 10. This CDR3 comprises 16 residues. As DNA, the CDR3 is TGTGCCAGCAGCACAGGGGGGACAGTTCCTAATCAGCCCCAGCATTTT. Its translation: CASSTGGTVPNQPQHF.

This rearrangement joins TRBV7-9 to TRBJ2-1; D might be TRBD2 (6 bases). V was cut by 5 bases and J by 8 bases, with 28 bases left in between. This CDR3 spans 18 amino acids. Germline CDR1 SEHNR, CDR2 FQNEAQ (reference sequence). The chain's CDR3 is CASSPGLGAGTRTHEQFF. The CDR3 bases are TGTGCCAGCAGCCCCGGGTTAGGGGCGGGGACCCGTACCCATGAGCAGTTCTTC.

CDR3 protein: CASSKAGDTGELFF. The CDR3 DNA sequence: TGTGCCAGCAGCAAGGCAGGGGACACCGGGGAGCTGTTTTTT. The V gene is TRBV6-1, the J gene TRBJ2-2; D is perhaps TRBD1 (6 bases). Germline V CDR1 and CDR2: MNHNS, SASEGT. V lost 6 bases and J lost 3, with 11 bases in between. The CDR3 totals 14 residues.

The V call is TRBV6-5, the J call TRBJ1-1, with TRBD1 matching 7 bases. The CDR3 loop spans 14 amino acids. The junction had 15 bases not matched to a gene; V was cut back by 7 bases and J by 10 bases. The germline V gene has CDR1 MNHEY and CDR2 SVGAGI. This CDR3 reads CASNPGGGGKGAFF. CDR3 in DNA: TGTGCCAGCAACCCCGGGGGAGGGGGCAAAGGAGCTTTCTTT.

This chain uses TRBV25-1 with TRBJ2-7; either TRBD1 or TRBD2 may fit D (5 bases each). There are 14 residues in the CDR3. V lost 7 bases, J lost 2 bases, and 15 bases lay in between. Germline CDR1 MGHDK, CDR2 SYGVNS. DNA for the CDR3: TGTGCCAGCACCTCCGGGGCAGGCCCCTACGAGCAGTACTTC. Translated: CASTSGAGPYEQYF.

The rearrangement links TRBV4-2 to TRBJ2-7, with 9 nucleotides matching TRBD2. Looked up from germline, CDR1 is LGHNA and CDR2 is YNFKEQ. The CDR3 is made up of 16 amino acids. The V segment lost 1 base and the J segment 2 bases; nucleotides outside the gene matches: 6. This chain's CDR3 is CASSQGQAGGAYEQYF. The CDR3, as DNA: TGTGCCAGCAGCCAAGGCCAAGCGGGAGGCGCCTACGAGCAGTACTTC.

The rearrangement joins TRBV7-6 to TRBJ2-5; D uncertain. Germline V gene data show CDR1 as SGHVS and CDR2 as FNYEAQ. V was shortened by 5 bases and J by 1 base, with 14 bases between the two germline ends. This CDR3 comprises 15 residues. The CDR3 nucleotides are TGTGCCAGCAGCCAGGATGGGGTCTTCCAAGAGACCCAGTACTTC. Its translation is CASSQDGVFQETQYF.

The chain is built from TRBV19 and TRBJ1-1; 7 nucleotides match TRBD1. The CDR3 contains 14 residues. The V gene end was trimmed by 4 bases and the J gene end by 1 base; junction bases not matched to a gene: 3. Germline loops: CDR1 LNHDA, CDR2 SQIVND (reference sequence). The CDR3 coding sequence is TGTGCCAGTAGTAGACGACAGGGGAACACTGAAGCTTTCTTT. Protein: CASSRRQGNTEAFF.

The chain uses TRBV30 and TRBJ2-7; possible D gene TRBD2, 5 bases. Trimming cost V 6 bases and J 0 bases, with 15 bases left between them. The CDR3 spans 14 residues. Germline V gene sequence: CDR1 GTSNPN, CDR2 SVGIG (reference sequence). The CDR3 sequence: CACNPGSPSYEQYF. Written as DNA, the CDR3 is TGTGCCTGTAACCCGGGATCCCCCTCCTACGAGCAGTACTTC.

The rearrangement links TRBV25-1 to TRBJ2-5; D call uncertain. There are 15 residues in the CDR3. Germline loops: CDR1 MGHDK, CDR2 SYGVNS. Trimming took 2 bases from V and 4 from J, leaving 14 bases between them. CDR3 sequence reads: CASSEPLAWAETQYF. The CDR3 nucleotides read TGTGCCAGCAGTGAACCGCTGGCTTGGGCAGAGACCCAGTACTTC. Variable domain in full (rest from reference TRBV25-1 and TRBJ2-5): EADIYQTPRYLVIGTGKKITLECSQTMGHDKMYWYQQDPGMELHLIHYSYGVNSTEKGDLSSESTVSRIRTEHFPLTLESARPSHTSQYLCASSEPLAWAETQYFGPGTRLLVL.

The rearrangement joins TRBV2 to TRBJ1-4, with D unclear. The CDR3 has 14 amino acids. Germline values: CDR1 SNHLY, CDR2 FYNNEI. V lost 1 base, J lost 7 bases, and 10 bases lay in between. CDR3 in amino acids: CASSEGAPSEKLFF. CDR3 nucleotides: TGTGCCAGCAGTGAAGGGGCACCGAGTGAAAAACTGTTTTTT.